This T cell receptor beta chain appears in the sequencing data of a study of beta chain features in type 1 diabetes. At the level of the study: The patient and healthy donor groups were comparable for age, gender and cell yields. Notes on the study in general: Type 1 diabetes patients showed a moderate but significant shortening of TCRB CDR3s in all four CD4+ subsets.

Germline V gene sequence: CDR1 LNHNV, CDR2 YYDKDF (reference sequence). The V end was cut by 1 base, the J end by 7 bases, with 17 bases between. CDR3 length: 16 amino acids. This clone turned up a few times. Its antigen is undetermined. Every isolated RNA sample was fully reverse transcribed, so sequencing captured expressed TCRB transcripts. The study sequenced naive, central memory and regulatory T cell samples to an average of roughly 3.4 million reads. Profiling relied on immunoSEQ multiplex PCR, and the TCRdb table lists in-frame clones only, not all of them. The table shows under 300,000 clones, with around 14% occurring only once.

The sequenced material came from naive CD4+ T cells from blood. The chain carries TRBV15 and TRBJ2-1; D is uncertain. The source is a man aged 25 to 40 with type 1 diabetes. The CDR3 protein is CATSRALVGSGNEQFF. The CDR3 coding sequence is TGTGCCACCAGCAGAGCCCTAGTCGGTAGTGGGAATGAGCAGTTCTTC. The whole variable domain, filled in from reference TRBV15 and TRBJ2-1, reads DAMVIQNPRYQVTQFGKPVTLSCSQTLNHNVMYWYQQKSSQAPKLLFHYYDKDFNNEADTPDNFQSRRPNTSFCFLDIRSPGLGDTAMYLCATSRALVGSGNEQFFGPGTRLTVL.